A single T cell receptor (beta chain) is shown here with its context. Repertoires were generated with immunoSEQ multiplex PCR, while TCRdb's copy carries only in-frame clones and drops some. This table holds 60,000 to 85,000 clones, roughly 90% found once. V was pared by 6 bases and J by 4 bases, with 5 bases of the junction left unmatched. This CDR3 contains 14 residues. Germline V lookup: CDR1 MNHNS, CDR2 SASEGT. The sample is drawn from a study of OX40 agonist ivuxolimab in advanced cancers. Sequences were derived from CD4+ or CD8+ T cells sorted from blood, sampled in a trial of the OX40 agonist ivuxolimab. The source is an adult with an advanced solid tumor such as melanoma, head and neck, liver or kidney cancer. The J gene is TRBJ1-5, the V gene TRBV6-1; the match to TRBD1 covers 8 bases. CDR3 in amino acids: CASSPGQVNQPQHF. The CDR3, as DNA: TGTGCCAGCAGCCCGGGACAGGTTAATCAGCCCCAGCATTTT.